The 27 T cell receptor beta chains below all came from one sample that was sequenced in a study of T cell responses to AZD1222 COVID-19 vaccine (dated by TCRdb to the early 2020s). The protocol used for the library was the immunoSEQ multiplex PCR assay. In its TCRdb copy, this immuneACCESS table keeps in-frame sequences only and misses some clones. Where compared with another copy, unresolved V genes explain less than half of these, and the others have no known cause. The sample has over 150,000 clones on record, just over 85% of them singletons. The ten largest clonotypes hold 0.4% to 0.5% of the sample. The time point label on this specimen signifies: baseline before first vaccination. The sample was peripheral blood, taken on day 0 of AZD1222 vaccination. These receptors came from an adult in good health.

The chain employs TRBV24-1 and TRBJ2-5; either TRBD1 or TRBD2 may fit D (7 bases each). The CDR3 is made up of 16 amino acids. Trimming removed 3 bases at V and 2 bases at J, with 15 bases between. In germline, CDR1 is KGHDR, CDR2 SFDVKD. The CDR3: CATSDIPRGGQETQYF. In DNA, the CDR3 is TGTGCCACCAGTGATATCCCCAGGGGGGGTCAAGAGACCCAGTACTTC.

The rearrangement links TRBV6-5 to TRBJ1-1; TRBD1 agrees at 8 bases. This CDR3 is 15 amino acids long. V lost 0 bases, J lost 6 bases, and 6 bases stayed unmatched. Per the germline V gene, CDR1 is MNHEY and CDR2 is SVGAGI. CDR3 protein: CASSYSGQGAAEAFF. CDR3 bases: TGTGCCAGCAGTTACTCCGGGCAGGGGGCTGCTGAAGCTTTCTTT.

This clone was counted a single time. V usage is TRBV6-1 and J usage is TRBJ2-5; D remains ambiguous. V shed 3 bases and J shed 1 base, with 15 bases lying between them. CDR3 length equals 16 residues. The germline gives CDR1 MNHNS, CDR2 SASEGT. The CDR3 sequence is CASSDHSLDLQETQYF. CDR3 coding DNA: TGTGCCAGCAGTGACCACTCTCTAGACCTCCAAGAGACCCAGTACTTC.

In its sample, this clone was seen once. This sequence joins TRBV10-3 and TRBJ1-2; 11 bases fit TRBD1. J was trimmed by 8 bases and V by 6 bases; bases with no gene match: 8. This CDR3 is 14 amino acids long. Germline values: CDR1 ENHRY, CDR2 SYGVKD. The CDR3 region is CAIRADRGLAGYTF. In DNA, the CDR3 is TGTGCCATCAGGGCGGACAGGGGGCTGGCAGGCTACACCTTC.

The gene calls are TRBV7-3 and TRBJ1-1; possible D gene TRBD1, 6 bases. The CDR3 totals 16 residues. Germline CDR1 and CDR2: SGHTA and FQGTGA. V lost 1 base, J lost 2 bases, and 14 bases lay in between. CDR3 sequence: CASSLNPGQPNTEAFF. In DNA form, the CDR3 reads TGTGCCAGCAGCTTAAATCCAGGACAGCCAAACACTGAAGCTTTCTTT. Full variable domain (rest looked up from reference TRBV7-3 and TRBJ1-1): GAGVSQTPSNKVTEKGKYVELRCDPISGHTALYWYRQSLGQGPEFLIYFQGTGAADDSGLPNDRFFAVRPEGSVSTLKIQRTERGDSAVYLCASSLNPGQPNTEAFFGQGTRLTVV.

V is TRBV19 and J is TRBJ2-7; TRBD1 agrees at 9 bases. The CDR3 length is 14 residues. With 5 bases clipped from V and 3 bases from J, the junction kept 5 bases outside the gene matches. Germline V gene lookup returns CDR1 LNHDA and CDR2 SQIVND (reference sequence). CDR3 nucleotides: TGTGCCAGTAGTGCCGGGACAGGGCACTACGAGCAGTACTTC. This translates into CASSAGTGHYEQYF.

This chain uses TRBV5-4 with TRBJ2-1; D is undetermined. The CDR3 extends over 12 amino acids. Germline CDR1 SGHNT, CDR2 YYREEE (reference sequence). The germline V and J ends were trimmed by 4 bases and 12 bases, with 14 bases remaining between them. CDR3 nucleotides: TGTGCCAGCAGCCTAGAACTTGAAAGGCAGTTCTTC. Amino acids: CASSLELERQFF.

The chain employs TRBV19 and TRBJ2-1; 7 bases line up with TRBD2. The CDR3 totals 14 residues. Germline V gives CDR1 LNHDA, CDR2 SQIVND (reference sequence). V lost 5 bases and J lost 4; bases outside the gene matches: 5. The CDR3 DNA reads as TGTGCCAGTAGTTCTAGCGGACAATACAATGAGCAGTTCTTC. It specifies CASSSSGQYNEQFF.

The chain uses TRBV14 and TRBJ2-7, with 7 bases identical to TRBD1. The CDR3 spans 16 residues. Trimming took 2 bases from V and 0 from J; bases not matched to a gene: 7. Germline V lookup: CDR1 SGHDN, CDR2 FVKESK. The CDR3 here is CASSQTGDTSSYEQYF. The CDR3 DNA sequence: TGTGCCAGCAGCCAAACAGGGGACACAAGCTCCTACGAGCAGTACTTC. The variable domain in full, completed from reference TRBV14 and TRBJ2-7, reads EAGVTQFPSHSVIEKGQTVTLRCDPISGHDNLYWYRRVMGKEIKFLLHFVKESKQDESGMPNNRFLAERTGGTYSTLKVQPAELEDSGVYFCASSQTGDTSSYEQYFGPGTRLTVT.

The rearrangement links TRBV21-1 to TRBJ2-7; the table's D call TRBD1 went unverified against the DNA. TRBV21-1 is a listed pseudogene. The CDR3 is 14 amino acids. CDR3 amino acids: CASSNPPQNYEQYF. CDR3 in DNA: TGTGCCAGCAGCAATCCCCCCCAGAATTACGAGCAGTACTTC.

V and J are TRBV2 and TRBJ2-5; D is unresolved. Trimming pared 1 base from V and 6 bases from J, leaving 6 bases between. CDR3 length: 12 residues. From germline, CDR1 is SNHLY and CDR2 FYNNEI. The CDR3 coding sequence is TGTGCCAGCAGTGAAGGTGTGAAGACCCAGTACTTC. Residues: CASSEGVKTQYF.

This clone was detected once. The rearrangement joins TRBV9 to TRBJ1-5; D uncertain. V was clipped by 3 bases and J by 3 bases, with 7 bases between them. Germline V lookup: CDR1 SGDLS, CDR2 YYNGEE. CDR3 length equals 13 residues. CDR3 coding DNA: TGTGCCAGCAGCGGGAAGGCCAATCAGCCCCAGCATTTT. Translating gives CASSGKANQPQHF.

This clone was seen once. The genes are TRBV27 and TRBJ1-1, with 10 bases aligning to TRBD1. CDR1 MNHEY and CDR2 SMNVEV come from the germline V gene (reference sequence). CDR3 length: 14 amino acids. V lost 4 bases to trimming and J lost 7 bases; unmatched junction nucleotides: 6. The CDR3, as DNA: TGTGCCAGCAGTTCACCGGGACAGGGGATTGAAGCTTTCTTT. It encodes CASSSPGQGIEAFF.

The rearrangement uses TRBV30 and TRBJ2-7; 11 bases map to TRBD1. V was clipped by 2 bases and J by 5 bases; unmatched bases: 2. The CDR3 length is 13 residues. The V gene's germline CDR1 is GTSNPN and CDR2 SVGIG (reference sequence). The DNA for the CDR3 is TGTGCCTGGAGTCAGGGACAGGGGGACGAGCAGTACTTC. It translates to CAWSQGQGDEQYF.

The CDR3 loop reads CASSRGQGPETQYF. CDR3 coding DNA: TGTGCCAGCAGCCGGGGGCAGGGGCCAGAGACCCAGTACTTC. J is TRBJ2-5 and V is TRBV5-6; D possibly uses TRBD1 or TRBD2 (6 bases each). Trimming took off 4 bases at V and 4 bases at J, with 14 bases between the two ends. This CDR3 is built from 14 residues. CDR1 is SGHDT, CDR2 YYEEEE, per germline.

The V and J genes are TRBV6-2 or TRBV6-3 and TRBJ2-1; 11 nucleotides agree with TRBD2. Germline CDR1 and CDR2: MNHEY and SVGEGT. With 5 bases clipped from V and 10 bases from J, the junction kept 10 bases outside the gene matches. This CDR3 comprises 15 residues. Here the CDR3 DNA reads TGTGCCAGCAGTCCAACGGGACTAGCGGTAGGCGAGCAGTTCTTC. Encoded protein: CASSPTGLAVGEQFF.

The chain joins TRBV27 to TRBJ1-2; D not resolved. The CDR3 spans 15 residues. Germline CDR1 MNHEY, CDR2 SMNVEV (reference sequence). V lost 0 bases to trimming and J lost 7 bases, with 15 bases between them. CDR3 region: CASSLSKGGDRGYTF. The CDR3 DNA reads TGTGCCAGCAGTTTATCGAAAGGCGGGGATCGTGGCTACACCTTC.

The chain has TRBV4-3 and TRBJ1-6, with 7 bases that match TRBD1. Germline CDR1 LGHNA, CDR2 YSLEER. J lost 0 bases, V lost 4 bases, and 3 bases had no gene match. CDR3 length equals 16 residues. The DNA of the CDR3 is TGCGCCAGCAGCCCGAACAGGGGCTCCTATAATTCACCCCTCCACTTT. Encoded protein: CASSPNRGSYNSPLHF.

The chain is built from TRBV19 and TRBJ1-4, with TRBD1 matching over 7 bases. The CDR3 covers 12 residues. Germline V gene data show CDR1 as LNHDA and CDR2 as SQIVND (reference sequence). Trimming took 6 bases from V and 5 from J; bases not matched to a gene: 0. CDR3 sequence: CASRTGNEKLFF. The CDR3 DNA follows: TGTGCCAGTAGGACAGGGAATGAAAAACTGTTTTTT.

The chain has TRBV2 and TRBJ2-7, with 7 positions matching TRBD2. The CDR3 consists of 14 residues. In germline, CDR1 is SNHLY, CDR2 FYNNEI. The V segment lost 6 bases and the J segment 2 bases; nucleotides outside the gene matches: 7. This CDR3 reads CASRGWGGTYEQYF. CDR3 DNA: TGTGCCAGCAGGGGGTGGGGGGGGACCTACGAGCAGTACTTC. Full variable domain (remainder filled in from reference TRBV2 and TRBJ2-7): EPEVTQTPSHQVTQMGQEVILRCVPISNHLYFYWYRQILGQKVEFLVSFYNNEISEKSEIFDDQFSVERPDGSNFTLKIRSTKLEDSAMYFCASRGWGGTYEQYFGPGTRLTVT.

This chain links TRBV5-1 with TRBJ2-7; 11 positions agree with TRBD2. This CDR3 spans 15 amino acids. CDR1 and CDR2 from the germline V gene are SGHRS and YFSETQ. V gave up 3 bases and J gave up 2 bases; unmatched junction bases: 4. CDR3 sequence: CASSWGLADAYEQYF. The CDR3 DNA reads TGCGCCAGCAGCTGGGGACTAGCGGACGCCTACGAGCAGTACTTC. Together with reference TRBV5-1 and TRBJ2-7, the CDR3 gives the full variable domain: KAGVTQTPRYLIKTRGQQVTLSCSPISGHRSVSWYQQTPGQGLQFLFEYFSETQRNKGNFPGRFSGRQFSNSRSEMNVSTLELGDSALYLCASSWGLADAYEQYFGPGTRLTVT.

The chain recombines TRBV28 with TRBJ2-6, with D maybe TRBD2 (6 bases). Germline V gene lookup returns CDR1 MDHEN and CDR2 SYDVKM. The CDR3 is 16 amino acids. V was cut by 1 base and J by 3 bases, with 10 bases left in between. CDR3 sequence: CASSLYRGNGANVLTF. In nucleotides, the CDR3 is TGTGCCAGCAGTTTATACCGGGGGAATGGGGCCAACGTCCTGACTTTC.

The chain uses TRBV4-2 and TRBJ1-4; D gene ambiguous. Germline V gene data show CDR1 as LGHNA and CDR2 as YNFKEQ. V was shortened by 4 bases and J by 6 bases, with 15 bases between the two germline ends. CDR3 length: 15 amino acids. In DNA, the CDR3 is TGTGCCAGCAGCCGTACAGACTTAGGAGATGAAAAACTGTTTTTT. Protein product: CASSRTDLGDEKLFF.

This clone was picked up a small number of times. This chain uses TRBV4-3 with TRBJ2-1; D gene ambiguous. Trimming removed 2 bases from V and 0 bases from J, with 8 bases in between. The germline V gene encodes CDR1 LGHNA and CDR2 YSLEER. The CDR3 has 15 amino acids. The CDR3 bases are TGCGCCAGCAGCCAACAACACAGCTCCTACAATGAGCAGTTCTTC. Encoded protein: CASSQQHSSYNEQFF.

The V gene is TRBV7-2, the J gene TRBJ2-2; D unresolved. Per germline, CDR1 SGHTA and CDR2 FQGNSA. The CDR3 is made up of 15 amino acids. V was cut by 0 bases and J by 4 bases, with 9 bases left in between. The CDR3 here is CASSLAGLVTGELFF. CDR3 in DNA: TGTGCCAGCAGCTTAGCAGGGTTGGTCACCGGGGAGCTGTTTTTT.

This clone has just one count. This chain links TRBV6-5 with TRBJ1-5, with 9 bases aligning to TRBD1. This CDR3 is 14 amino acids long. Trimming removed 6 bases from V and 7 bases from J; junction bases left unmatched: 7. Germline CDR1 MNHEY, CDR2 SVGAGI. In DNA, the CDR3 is TGTGCCAGCAGCGGGGGACAGGGCGGCCAGCCCCAGCATTTT. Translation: CASSGGQGGQPQHF.

CDR3 in DNA: TGTGCCAGCAGCCGGACAGGGATCAACGAGCAGTACTTC. Translating it yields CASSRTGINEQYF. V gene TRBV6-5 combines with J gene TRBJ2-7, with TRBD1 matching over 8 bases. Looked up from germline, CDR1 is MNHEY and CDR2 is SVGAGI. CDR3 size: 13 residues. V lost 6 bases to trimming and J lost 5 bases; unmatched junction nucleotides: 6.